The 8 T cell receptor beta chains below were found in one sample sequenced in a study of T cell changes during pregnancy in multiple sclerosis. Clones were read by immunoSEQ multiplex PCR, and TCRdb kept only the in-frame ones, dropping some. The data show approximately 44,000 clones, 75% to 95% seen once. The source material was CD4+ T cells from peripheral blood mononuclear cells, sampled in the second trimester of pregnancy. The receptors were sampled from a female donor in good health, enrolled as a control in a pregnancy study.

The CDR3 DNA reads as TGTGCCAGCAGTTCTACCGGGACTAGCGGGAGTCTTCCAGATACGCAGTATTTT. Its translation: CASSSTGTSGSLPDTQYF. The J gene is TRBJ2-3, the V gene TRBV28; 14 bases map to TRBD2. V lost 4 bases to trimming and J lost 4 bases; unmatched junction nucleotides: 10. The CDR3 is 18 residues long. Germline CDR1 is MDHEN and CDR2 is SYDVKM.

The chain uses TRBV11-2 and TRBJ2-6; unclear D gene. V lost 5 bases, J lost 2 bases, and 10 bases lay in between. Germline loops: CDR1 SGHAT, CDR2 FQNNGV. The CDR3 loop spans 15 amino acids. CDR3 sequence (DNA): TGTGCCAGCAGCGCCGGCGGAGCTGGGGCCAACGTCCTGACTTTC. This sequence encodes CASSAGGAGANVLTF.

The chain has TRBV7-6 and TRBJ2-7; D might be TRBD1 (6 bases). This CDR3 region has 13 residues. Between the trimmed V and J ends, which lost 1 base and 6 bases, there was a span of 10 bases. Germline V gene lookup returns CDR1 SGHVS and CDR2 FNYEAQ. CDR3 in amino acids: CASSLDRVGEQYF. CDR3 sequence (DNA): TGTGCCAGCAGCTTAGACAGGGTTGGCGAGCAGTACTTC.

V and J are TRBV7-3 and TRBJ1-6; D ambiguous. The germline gives CDR1 SGHTA, CDR2 FQGTGA. The CDR3 extends over 14 amino acids. Trimming stripped 4 bases from V and 7 bases from J, with 11 bases between. The CDR3 region has the DNA TGTGCCAGCAGCTCCGGGAGTGGAAATTCACCCCTCCACTTT. Translation gives CASSSGSGNSPLHF.

The chain has TRBV18 and TRBJ2-3; 13 bases map to TRBD2. Germline V gives CDR1 KGHSH, CDR2 LQKENI. V trimming: 3 bases; J trimming: 3 bases; junction bases outside the gene matches: 9. This CDR3 contains 18 residues. For the CDR3, the DNA is TGTGCCAGCTCACCGATGCTAGTGACTAGCGGGGGGACAGATACGCAGTATTTT. As protein: CASSPMLVTSGGTDTQYF.

The rearrangement links TRBV11-2 to TRBJ2-3, with 7 bases fitting TRBD1. CDR1 and CDR2 from the germline V gene are SGHAT and FQNNGV. This CDR3 contains 17 residues. After removal of 0 bases from V and 0 bases from J, the junction contained 6 bases not matched to a gene. The CDR3 is CASSLDAGGRSTDTQYF. DNA for the CDR3: TGTGCCAGCAGCTTAGATGCAGGGGGACGGAGCACAGATACGCAGTATTTT.

J is TRBJ2-1 and V is TRBV7-3; tentatively, D is TRBD2 (5 bases). From germline, CDR1 is SGHTA and CDR2 FQGTGA. V lost 8 bases, J lost 5 bases, and 13 bases lay in between. There are 13 residues in the CDR3. DNA for the CDR3: TGTGCCAGCTCCCAGGCGAGGGACAATGAGCAGTTCTTC. This sequence encodes CASSQARDNEQFF.

The chain couples TRBV7-2 to TRBJ1-2; the D gene is possibly TRBD1 (5 bases). Trimming removed 3 bases at V and 4 bases at J, with 18 bases between. The CDR3 is 16 residues long. Germline V gene sequence: CDR1 SGHTA, CDR2 FQGNSA. CDR3 nucleotide sequence: TGTGCCAGCAGCTTTGGGGGACTGAAACACCCCTATGGCTACACCTTC. This gives the protein CASSFGGLKHPYGYTF. Together with reference TRBV7-2 and TRBJ1-2, the CDR3 gives the full variable domain: GAGVSQSPSNKVTEKGKDVELRCDPISGHTALYWYRQSLGQGLEFLIYFQGNSAPDKSGLPSDRFSAERTGGSVSTLTIQRTQQEDSAVYLCASSFGGLKHPYGYTFGSGTRLTVV.